The source of this TCR beta chain is a study of CXCR3-negative and CXCR3-positive naive CD8 T cells. The authors made the TRB cDNA libraries by 5' RACE using UMI labels. TCRdb re-called the 5' RACE reads and catalogs CDR3 proteins one per entry, DNA excluded. The specimen's table records 70,000 to 100,000 distinct CDR3 sequences. The CDR3 totals 14 residues. Germline CDR1 MNHEY, CDR2 SMNVEV (reference sequence). The sequence derives from a human donor in good health. Some clones in this sample may be carry-over from other donors' samples. Specimen: naive CXCR3- CD8+ T cells from blood. Subset in this sample: CD45RO-CCR7+CD27+CD95- naive CD8+ T cells lacking CXCR3 (TNR3-). The rearrangement joins TRBV27 to TRBJ2-7; there is no DNA to check the TCRdb D call of TRBD1. This chain's CDR3 is CASSLPGQLYEQYF.